A selection of T cell receptor beta chains follows, all from one sample in a study of regulatory T cells in long-lasting Graves disease. TCRdb independently ran MiXCR on the multiplex PCR reads; one entry per CDR3 protein. The sample holds 200,000 to 250,000 distinct CDR3 sequences, over 20% seen once. This material consisted of peripheral blood mononuclear cells (PBMCs), taken at new diagnosis, from a patient treated with antithyroid drugs. The origin of the receptors is a female donor with Graves disease. Each CDR3 is given with its conserved first and last residue. A D gene is named only where the DNA matches it firmly. Size is stated for part of the rows, as once, few or many counts, or as a class when the clone is expanded.

j_call cdr3_length clone_size d_call v_call cdr3_aa cdr3_nt
TRBJ1-5 14 - - TRBV5-1 CASSPDGGNQPQHF TGCGCCAGCAGCCCCGACGGGGGGAATCAGCCCCAGCATTTT
TRBJ2-2 16 few TRBD1 TRBV7-8 CASSPTRDRYTGELFF TGTGCCAGCAGCCCAACCCGGGACAGGTACACCGGGGAGCTGTTTTTT
TRBJ2-3 15 many - TRBV24-1 CATSDVAADTDTQYF TGTGCCACCAGTGATGTCGCAGCGGACACAGATACGCAGTATTTT
TRBJ1-1 13 many - TRBV3-1 CASSRQGGTEAFF TGTGCCAGCAGTCGTCAGGGAGGCACTGAAGCTTTCTTT
TRBJ2-3 13 many - TRBV10-1 CASSGIKSDTQYF TGCGCCAGCAGTGGTATCAAGTCAGATACGCAGTATTTT
TRBJ2-7 14 - - TRBV3-1 CASSRMDRIYEQYF TGTGCCAGCAGCCGGATGGACAGAATCTACGAGCAGTACTTC
TRBJ2-1 15 many TRBD2 TRBV27 CASSFQRGGLSEQFF TGTGCCAGCAGTTTTCAGCGGGGGGGCTTAAGTGAGCAGTTCTTC
TRBJ2-7 12 - TRBD1 TRBV28 CASSINRGEQYF TGTGCCAGCAGTATCAACAGGGGCGAGCAGTACTTC
TRBJ1-2 12 many TRBD1 TRBV29-1 CSGTGDMGGYTF TGCAGTGGGACAGGGGACATGGGGGGCTACACCTTC
TRBJ2-1 19 many TRBD2 TRBV20-1 CSAIVPGLAGASPYNEQFF TGCAGTGCTATCGTACCGGGACTAGCGGGAGCATCCCCCTACAATGAGCAGTTCTTC
TRBJ2-1 11 - TRBD2 TRBV6-1 CATGTSGGEIF TGTGCCACTGGGACTAGCGGGGGGGAAATCTTC
TRBJ2-7 12 many - TRBV3-1 CASRSEGWEQYF TGTGCCAGCAGGTCAGAGGGTTGGGAGCAGTACTTC
TRBJ1-1 16 - TRBD1 TRBV28 CASTTTGGPRNTEAFF TGTGCCAGCACCACGACAGGGGGACCCCGTAACACTGAAGCTTTCTTT
TRBJ1-1 13 many - TRBV18 CASSPMGPGLAFF TGTGCCAGCTCACCAATGGGCCCAGGGCTGGCTTTCTTT
TRBJ2-7 16 many TRBD2 TRBV20-1 CSARVSTSPSSYEQYF TGCAGTGCTAGAGTTTCGACTAGCCCCAGCTCCTACGAGCAGTACTTC
TRBJ1-6 12 - - TRBV20-1 CSAGTEDSPLHF TGCAGTGCGGGGACGGAAGATTCACCCCTCCACTTT
TRBJ2-5 15 many TRBD2 TRBV2 CASSPGTSVQETQYF TGTGCCAGCAGTCCCGGGACTAGCGTCCAAGAGACCCAGTACTTC
TRBJ2-5 15 many - TRBV9 CASSSLSAEQETQYF TGTGCCAGCAGCTCCCTTTCGGCGGAACAAGAGACCCAGTACTTC
TRBJ2-1 15 few TRBD2 TRBV5-4 CASSGGLAAGREQFF TGTGCCAGCAGCGGGGGACTAGCGGCTGGTCGGGAGCAGTTCTTC
TRBJ1-1 12 many - TRBV13 CASSPENTEAFF TGTGCCAGCAGCCCGGAGAACACTGAAGCTTTCTTT
TRBJ1-1 14 many TRBD1 TRBV18 CASSPPTGRTEAFF TGTGCCAGCTCACCACCGACAGGGCGGACTGAAGCTTTCTTT
TRBJ2-1 16 many - TRBV28 CASSLIAGVTYNEQFF TGTGCCAGCAGTTTAATTGCTGGGGTTACCTACAATGAGCAGTTCTTC
TRBJ2-3 15 many TRBD2 TRBV2 CASSETSGRRDTQYF TGTGCCAGCAGTGAGACTAGCGGGAGGAGAGATACGCAGTATTTT
TRBJ2-2 15 many TRBD2 TRBV11-3 CASATWTSVTGELFF TGTGCCAGCGCTACGTGGACTAGCGTCACCGGGGAGCTGTTTTTT
TRBJ2-3 15 many TRBD1 TRBV2 CASSYRDRGTDTQYF TGTGCCAGCAGTTACCGGGACAGGGGCACAGATACGCAGTATTTT
TRBJ2-7 14 many TRBD2 TRBV7-2 CASEGGGGSYEQYF TGTGCCAGCGAAGGCGGCGGGGGCTCCTACGAGCAGTACTTC
TRBJ2-3 20 many TRBD2 TRBV4-2 CASSQVGPGGRGASTDTQYF TGTGCCAGCAGCCAAGTCGGCCCGGGCGGGAGGGGAGCTAGCACAGATACGCAGTATTTT
TRBJ2-7 14 many - TRBV6-1 CASRMRPLTYEQYF TGTGCCAGCCGGATGCGACCCCTGACTTACGAGCAGTACTTC
TRBJ1-1 17 many TRBD1 TRBV7-9 CASSLGQWTGKGTEAFF TGTGCCAGCAGCTTAGGTCAATGGACAGGGAAGGGCACTGAAGCTTTCTTT
TRBJ2-3 13 many - TRBV6-1 CASRRTGEDTQYF TGTGCCAGCAGACGGACCGGGGAAGATACGCAGTATTTT
TRBJ2-5 17 few TRBD1 TRBV5-1 CASSLGGTGVSQETQYF TGCGCCAGCAGCTTGGGAGGGACAGGGGTCTCCCAAGAGACCCAGTACTTC
TRBJ2-4 16 - TRBD1 TRBV6-2/TRBV6-3 CASSIDRETAKNIQYF TGTGCCAGCAGTATAGACAGGGAGACCGCCAAAAACATTCAGTACTTC
TRBJ2-7 17 few - TRBV20-1 CSARGGGRGRAWNEQYF TGCAGTGCTAGAGGGGGAGGGAGGGGGAGGGCCTGGAACGAGCAGTACTTC
TRBJ1-5 13 many - TRBV20-1 CSASWNRDQPQHF TGCAGTGCTAGCTGGAACAGGGATCAGCCCCAGCATTTT
TRBJ2-2 13 few - TRBV20-1 CSAWVGSTGELFF TGCAGTGCTTGGGTGGGGAGCACCGGGGAGCTGTTTTTT
TRBJ2-3 14 - TRBD1 TRBV7-3 CASSADRATDTQYF TGTGCCAGCAGCGCGGACAGGGCCACAGATACGCAGTATTTT
TRBJ2-3 15 many TRBD2 TRBV20-1 CSAVSLAGAADTQYF TGCAGTGCTGTTTCCCTAGCGGGAGCGGCAGATACGCAGTATTTT
TRBJ2-5 13 - TRBD1 TRBV20-1 CSAGQGYQEIQYF TGCAGTGCTGGACAGGGGTACCAAGAGATCCAGTACTTC
TRBJ2-4 15 many - TRBV6-5 CASSYGIASSNIQYF TGTGCCAGCAGTTACGGGATTGCTAGCTCCAACATTCAGTACTTC
TRBJ1-3 14 many TRBD1 TRBV20-1 CSARDLTGGNTIYF TGCAGTGCTAGAGATCTGACAGGGGGAAACACCATATATTTT
TRBJ1-3 14 many - TRBV5-1 CASSLGNTGNTIYF TGCGCCAGCAGCTTGGGGAACACGGGAAACACCATATATTTT
TRBJ1-2 15 - - TRBV10-3 CAISESRGGSHGYTF TGTGCCATCAGTGAGTCGAGGGGAGGGAGCCATGGCTACACCTTC
TRBJ2-5 15 few - TRBV19 CASRPHAQGGETQYF TGTGCCAGCAGACCCCATGCACAGGGGGGGGAGACCCAGTACTTC
TRBJ1-1 12 many TRBD1 TRBV7-2 CASRTGATEAFF TGTGCCAGCAGGACAGGGGCCACTGAAGCTTTCTTT
TRBJ2-7 13 many TRBD2 TRBV28 CASSFPAREARYF TGTGCCAGCAGTTTCCCAGCGCGGGAGGCGCGGTACTTC
TRBJ1-3 15 many - TRBV18 CASSLSGLSGNTIYF TGTGCCAGCTCACTGTCTGGTCTCTCTGGAAACACCATATATTTT
TRBJ2-7 13 medium-sized - TRBV6-2/TRBV6-3 CASSYSPNYEQYF TGTGCCAGCAGTTACTCCCCGAACTACGAGCAGTACTTC
TRBJ2-3 17 few TRBD2 TRBV4-3 CASSSLGTTASTDTQYF TGCGCCAGCAGCAGCCTCGGGACTACCGCTAGCACAGATACGCAGTATTTT
TRBJ1-5 15 many TRBD1 TRBV5-1 CASSLGTGGGQPQHF TGTGCCAGCAGCCTAGGGACAGGGGGCGGTCAGCCCCAGCATTTT
TRBJ2-3 16 many TRBD2 TRBV6-1 CASKGGASGPTDTQYF TGTGCCAGCAAAGGGGGGGCTAGCGGGCCCACAGATACGCAGTATTTT
TRBJ1-1 14 many TRBD1 TRBV20-1 CSARVTGGLTEAFF TGCAGTGCTAGGGTGACAGGGGGACTCACTGAAGCTTTCTTT
TRBJ2-1 16 - TRBD1 TRBV27 CASSRPRQGTHNEQFF TGTGCCAGCAGCCGCCCCAGACAGGGGACCCACAATGAGCAGTTCTTC
TRBJ1-2 13 many - TRBV12-3/TRBV12-4 CASSLLGAYGYTF TGTGCCAGCAGTTTACTGGGAGCCTATGGCTACACCTTC
TRBJ2-4 22 few TRBD2 TRBV12-3/TRBV12-4 CASSGGGREGPPEGRGKNIQYF TGTGCCAGCAGCGGGGGGGGGCGGGAGGGCCCTCCCGAGGGTCGTGGCAAAAACATTCAGTACTTC
TRBJ2-7 12 many - TRBV20-1 CSASRGGYEQYF TGCAGTGCCTCTCGAGGGGGCTACGAGCAGTACTTC